These T cell receptor beta chains were read from a single sample in a study of cytomegalovirus exposure and HLA in healthy donors. Profiling relied on immunoSEQ multiplex PCR, and the TCRdb table lists in-frame clones only, not all of them. The sample contains some 240,000 clones, more than 75% of which appear only once. The sample was PBMCs. These receptors all come from a woman aged 25 to 39 in good health and CMV-seropositive. CDR3s include the opening cysteine and the closing phenylalanine or tryptophan. Fields, in order: J gene, D gene, clone size, V gene, CDR3 DNA, CDR3 protein. A D gene is named only where the DNA matches it firmly. Clone size, where shown, is once, few, many, or a class for clones that have expanded.

TRBJ2-1,-,once,TRBV27,TGTGCCAGCAGTTTACCCCCTCAGAATGAGCAGTTCTTC,CASSLPPQNEQFF
TRBJ1-5,-,-,TRBV9,TGTGCCAGCAGCGTAGCCGGCAGGGCAAATCAGCCCCAGCATTTT,CASSVAGRANQPQHF
TRBJ1-1,-,once,TRBV5-1,TGCGCCAGCAGCCCCCGGGACTCTTCCACTGAAGCTTTCTTT,CASSPRDSSTEAFF
TRBJ2-3,TRBD2,-,TRBV5-8,TGTGCCAGCAGCTCCGGGACTAGCGACACAGATACGCAGTATTTT,CASSSGTSDTDTQYF
TRBJ2-2,TRBD1,once,TRBV5-1,TGCGCCAGCAGCCCTGGACAGGGGGCCAACACCGGGGAGCTGTTTTTT,CASSPGQGANTGELFF
TRBJ2-1,TRBD1,-,TRBV19,TGTGCCAGTAGGCAGCCCGGGACAGATTACAATGAGCAGTTCTTC,CASRQPGTDYNEQFF
TRBJ2-1,-,-,TRBV5-1,TGCGCCAGCAGGTTTGTAGGCGGGAAGGACAATGAGCAGTTCTTC,CASRFVGGKDNEQFF
TRBJ2-3,TRBD2,-,TRBV7-9,TGTGCCAGCAGCCCCCGGACTAGCGGTAGCGTCACAGATACGCAGTATTTT,CASSPRTSGSVTDTQYF
TRBJ2-1,-,-,TRBV15,TGTGCCACCAGCAGAGAGCGGGTTAATGCCAATGAGCAGTTCTTC,CATSRERVNANEQFF
TRBJ1-4,-,-,TRBV19,TGTGCCAGTAGTATTTCTCGACAGATTAATGAAAAACTGTTTTTT,CASSISRQINEKLFF
TRBJ2-5,TRBD2,-,TRBV2,TGTGCCAGCAGTGAAGCGGGCCTAGCGGGAGGAGGAGAGACCCAGTACTTC,CASSEAGLAGGGETQYF
TRBJ2-7,-,-,TRBV2,TGTGCCAGCAGTGATCAGGACACCCGCTACGAGCAGTACTTC,CASSDQDTRYEQYF
TRBJ2-3,-,-,TRBV10-1,TGCGCCAGCAGTGAGTCTGGCAGGCCCCTTAGCACAGATACGCAGTATTTT,CASSESGRPLSTDTQYF
TRBJ1-2,-,-,TRBV27,TGTGCCAGCAGTTCGGACAGCCGACTCTATGGCTACACCTTC,CASSSDSRLYGYTF
TRBJ2-5,TRBD2,few,TRBV9,TGTGCCAGCAGCGTAATGTCGGGAGGGGGCCAAGAGACCCAGTACTTC,CASSVMSGGGQETQYF
TRBJ2-5,-,once,TRBV7-8,TGTGCCAGCAGCCCAAAAGAGACCCAGTACTTC,CASSPKETQYF
TRBJ2-5,-,few,TRBV14,TGTGCCAGCAGCCTTTACTTGGGGGGAGGAGAGACCCAGTACTTC,CASSLYLGGGETQYF
TRBJ1-5,-,few,TRBV4-1,TGCGCCAGCAGCCAAGGATTTCCTTACAGGGATCAGCCCCAGCATTTT,CASSQGFPYRDQPQHF
TRBJ1-2,-,few,TRBV4-1,TGCGCCAGCAGCTCCCCCGACGGGGGCTACACCTTC,CASSSPDGGYTF
TRBJ2-7,-,once,TRBV30,TGTGCCTGGAGTGACAACAGGGACGAGCAGTACTTC,CAWSDNRDEQYF
TRBJ1-2,TRBD1,-,TRBV7-2,TGTGCCAGCAGCTCCCGGACAGGGTTAGGCTACACCTTC,CASSSRTGLGYTF
TRBJ1-3,-,-,TRBV18,TGTGCCAGCTCACCAACGGGTTGGGGAAACACCATATATTTT,CASSPTGWGNTIYF
TRBJ1-1,TRBD1,-,TRBV5-1,TGCGCCAGCAGCTTCCAGGGGGAATCGTCGCGAGCTTTCTTT,CASSFQGESSRAFF
TRBJ1-5,-,-,TRBV2,TGTGCCAGCAGGTCACAGGGAAAAGATCAGCCCCAGCATTTT,CASRSQGKDQPQHF
TRBJ2-3,TRBD1,-,TRBV10-3,TGTGCCACTAGACAGGGGCTGGGGGCAGATACGCAGTATTTT,CATRQGLGADTQYF
TRBJ1-1,TRBD1,-,TRBV4-2,TGTGCCAGCAGCCAAGTCGGGGGGACAGGGTTTGGGAACACTGAAGCTTTCTTT,CASSQVGGTGFGNTEAFF